The T cell receptor (beta chain) described here comes from a study of blood T cell repertoires in COVID-19. Across the study: From T cells, B-cell-depleted T cells, or PBMCs came the material, which was cDNA or gDNA.

Germline V lookup: CDR1 SQVTM, CDR2 ANQGSEA. V trimming: 6 bases; J trimming: 2 bases; junction bases outside the gene matches: 5. CDR3 length: 14 residues. As processed by the authors: For nucleated cells, counts were estimated from reference gene primer amplification. Clones were read by immunoSEQ multiplex PCR, and TCRdb kept only the in-frame ones, dropping some. The V and J calls and clone size were taken over from that table, and D and trimming were inferred from the DNA. The sample has tens of thousands of clones, more than 75% seen once; the top ten hold roughly 20%. Sequenced input: peripheral blood. This TCR was sampled from a human donor in a cohort sampled during active COVID-19. The chain employs TRBV29-1 and TRBJ2-4, with 9 bases matching TRBD1. The CDR3 is CSVRQGGTKNIQYF. Here the CDR3 DNA reads TGCAGCGTCAGACAGGGGGGGACCAAAAACATTCAGTACTTC.